These 4 T cell receptor beta chains came from one sample sequenced in a study of blood T cell repertoires in COVID-19. Sequencing used immunoSEQ multiplex PCR; TCRdb keeps in-frame clones, though not all of them. The sample lists roughly 110,000 clones, 84% occurring once. The sequencing input was peripheral blood. All receptors derive from a human donor in a cohort sampled during active COVID-19.

The rearrangement uses TRBV7-3 and TRBJ2-2; D possibly corresponds to TRBD1 (8 bases). V was trimmed by 6 bases and J by 1 base, leaving 15 bases between them. The CDR3 sequence is 16 residues long. Germline V lookup: CDR1 SGHTA, CDR2 FQGTGA. The CDR3 sequence: CASSPQGGWNTGELFF. CDR3 DNA: TGTGCCAGCAGTCCACAGGGGGGGTGGAACACCGGGGAGCTGTTTTTT. The full variable domain, in which reference TRBV7-3 and TRBJ2-2 provide the parts outside the CDR3, is GAGVSQTPSNKVTEKGKYVELRCDPISGHTALYWYRQSLGQGPEFLIYFQGTGAADDSGLPNDRFFAVRPEGSVSTLKIQRTERGDSAVYLCASSPQGGWNTGELFFGEGSRLTVL.

The V gene is TRBV6-1, the J gene TRBJ1-2; D gene unclear. The length of the CDR3 is 12 residues. Per the germline V gene, CDR1 is MNHNS and CDR2 is SASEGT. Trimming took off 2 bases at V and 7 bases at J, with 8 bases between the two ends. CDR3 bases: TGTGCCAGCAGTGAATCGGGAGGTGGCTACACCTTC. It translates to CASSESGGGYTF.

This clone appeared once. This chain links TRBV6-2 or TRBV6-3 with TRBJ2-6; D ambiguous. This CDR3 is built from 17 residues. Trimming took off 4 bases at V and 2 bases at J, with 15 bases between the two ends. Germline V gene data show CDR1 as MNHEY and CDR2 as SVGEGT. CDR3 region: CASSSSLVLAGANVLTF. The CDR3 DNA sequence: TGTGCCAGCAGTTCATCGTTGGTACTTGCTGGGGCCAACGTCCTGACTTTC.

The chain recombines TRBV12-5 with TRBJ2-1; 7 bases align to TRBD2. The J segment lost 4 bases and the V segment lost 9 bases, leaving 6 bases of the junction unmatched. CDR3 length: 13 amino acids. CDR1 and CDR2 (germline): LGHNT, FRNRAP. In nucleotides, the CDR3 is TGTGCTAGCGGGGGGTCCCCTTACAATGAGCAGTTCTTC. Its translation is CASGGSPYNEQFF.